This T cell receptor (beta chain) was identified during a study of blood T cell repertoires in COVID-19. The CDR3 has 15 amino acids. The germline V gene encodes CDR1 SGHRS and CDR2 YFSETQ. The V end was cut by 4 bases, the J end by 8 bases, with 19 bases between. Profiled with immunoSEQ multiplex PCR; TCRdb holds only in-frame clones, not every one. Of roughly 68,000 clones in the sample, 85% are singletons; the top ten hold approximately 25%. Sequencing was carried out using peripheral blood. The gene calls are TRBV5-1 and TRBJ2-1; TRBD2 might be the D (7 bases). This TCR came from a middle-aged man with acute or convalescent COVID-19. In DNA, the CDR3 is TGCGCCAGCAGCGCGGGAGTGGGGGCTGACCATGAGCAGTTCTTC. Translating it yields CASSAGVGADHEQFF.